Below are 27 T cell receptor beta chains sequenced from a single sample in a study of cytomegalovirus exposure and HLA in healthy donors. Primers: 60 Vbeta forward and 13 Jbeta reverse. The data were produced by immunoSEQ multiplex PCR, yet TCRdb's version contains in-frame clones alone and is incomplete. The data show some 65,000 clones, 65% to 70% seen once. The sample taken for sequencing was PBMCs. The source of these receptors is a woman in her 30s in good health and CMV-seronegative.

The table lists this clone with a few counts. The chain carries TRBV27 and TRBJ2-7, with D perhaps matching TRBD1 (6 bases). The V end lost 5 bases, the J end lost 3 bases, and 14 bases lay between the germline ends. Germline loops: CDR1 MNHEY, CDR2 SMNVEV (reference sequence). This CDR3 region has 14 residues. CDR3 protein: CASSREGTNYEQYF. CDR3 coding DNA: TGTGCCAGCAGTCGGGAAGGGACAAACTACGAGCAGTACTTC.

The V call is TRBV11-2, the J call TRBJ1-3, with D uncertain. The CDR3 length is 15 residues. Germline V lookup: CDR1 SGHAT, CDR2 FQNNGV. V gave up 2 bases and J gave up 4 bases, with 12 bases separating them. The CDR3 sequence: CASSLIAASGNTIYF. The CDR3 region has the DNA TGTGCCAGCAGCTTAATAGCCGCCTCGGGAAACACCATATATTTT.

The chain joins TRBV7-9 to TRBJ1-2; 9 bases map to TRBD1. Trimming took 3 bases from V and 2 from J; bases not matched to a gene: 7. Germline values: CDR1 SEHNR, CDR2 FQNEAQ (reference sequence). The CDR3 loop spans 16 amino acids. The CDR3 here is CASSLGGTGTNYGYTF. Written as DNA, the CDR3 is TGTGCCAGCAGCTTGGGCGGGACAGGGACCAACTATGGCTACACCTTC.

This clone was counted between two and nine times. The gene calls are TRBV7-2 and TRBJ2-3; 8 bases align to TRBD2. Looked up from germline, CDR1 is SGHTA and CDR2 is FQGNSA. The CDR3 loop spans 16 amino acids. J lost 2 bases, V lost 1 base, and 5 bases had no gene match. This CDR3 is CASSLVVAGTTDTQYF. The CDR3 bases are TGTGCCAGCAGCTTAGTGGTAGCGGGGACCACAGATACGCAGTATTTT.

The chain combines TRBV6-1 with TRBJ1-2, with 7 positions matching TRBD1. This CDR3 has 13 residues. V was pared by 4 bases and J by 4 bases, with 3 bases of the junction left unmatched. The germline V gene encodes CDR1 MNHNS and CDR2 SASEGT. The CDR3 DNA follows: TGTGCCAGCAGTGGGGACAGCCCCTATGGCTACACCTTC. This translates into CASSGDSPYGYTF.

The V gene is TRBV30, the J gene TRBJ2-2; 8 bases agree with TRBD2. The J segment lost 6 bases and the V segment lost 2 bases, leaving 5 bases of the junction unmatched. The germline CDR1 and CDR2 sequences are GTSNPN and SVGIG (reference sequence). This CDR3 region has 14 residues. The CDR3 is CAWSKGLGAGELFF. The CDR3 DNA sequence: TGTGCCTGGAGTAAGGGACTAGGGGCCGGGGAGCTGTTTTTT.

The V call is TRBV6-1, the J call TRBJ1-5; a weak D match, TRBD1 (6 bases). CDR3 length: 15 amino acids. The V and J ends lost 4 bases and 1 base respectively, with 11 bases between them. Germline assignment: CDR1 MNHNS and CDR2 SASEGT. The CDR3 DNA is TGTGCCAGCAGTGTCAGGCAGGGGAGCAATCAGCCCCAGCATTTT. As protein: CASSVRQGSNQPQHF.

This CDR3 reads CASSLQRGASNEQFF. The DNA of the CDR3 is TGTGCCAGCAGCTTGCAGCGGGGGGCGTCGAATGAGCAGTTCTTC. The V and J genes are TRBV5-4 and TRBJ2-1, with 9 bases matching TRBD2. Germline CDR1 is SGHNT and CDR2 is YYREEE (reference sequence). The CDR3 length is 15 residues. With 1 base clipped from V and 7 bases from J, the junction kept 6 bases outside the gene matches.

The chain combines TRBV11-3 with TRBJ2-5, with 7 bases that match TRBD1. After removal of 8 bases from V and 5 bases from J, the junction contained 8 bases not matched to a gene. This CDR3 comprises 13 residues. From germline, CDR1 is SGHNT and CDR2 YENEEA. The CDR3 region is CASSRGGLETQYF. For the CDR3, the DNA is TGTGCCAGCTCGAGAGGGGGCTTGGAGACCCAGTACTTC.

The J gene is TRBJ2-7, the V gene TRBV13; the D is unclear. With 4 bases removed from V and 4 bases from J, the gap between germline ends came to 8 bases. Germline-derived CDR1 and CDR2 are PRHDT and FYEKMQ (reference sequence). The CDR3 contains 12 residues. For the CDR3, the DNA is TGTGCCAGCAGCTCCCGGAGTTACGAGCAGTACTTC. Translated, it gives CASSSRSYEQYF.

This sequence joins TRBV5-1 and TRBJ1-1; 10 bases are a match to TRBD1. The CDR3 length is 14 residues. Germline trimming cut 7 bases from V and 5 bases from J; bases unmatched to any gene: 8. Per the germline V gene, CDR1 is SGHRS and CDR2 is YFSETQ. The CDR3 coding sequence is TGCGCCAGCGGAGCGACAGGGGGCGTTACTGAAGCTTTCTTT. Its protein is CASGATGGVTEAFF.

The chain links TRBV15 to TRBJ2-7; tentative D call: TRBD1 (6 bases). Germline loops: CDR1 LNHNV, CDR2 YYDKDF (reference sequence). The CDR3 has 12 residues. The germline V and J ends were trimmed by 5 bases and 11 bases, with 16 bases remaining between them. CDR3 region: CATSVGQGEEYF. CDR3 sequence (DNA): TGTGCCACCAGCGTGGGACAAGGGGAAGAGTACTTC.

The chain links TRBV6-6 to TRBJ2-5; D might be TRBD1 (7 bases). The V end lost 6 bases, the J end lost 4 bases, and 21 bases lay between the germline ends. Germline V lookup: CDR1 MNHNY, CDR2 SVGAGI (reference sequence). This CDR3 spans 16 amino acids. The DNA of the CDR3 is TGTGCCAGCAGCCTTGGTTCAGGGGGGTTCCGAGAGACCCAGTACTTC. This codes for CASSLGSGGFRETQYF.

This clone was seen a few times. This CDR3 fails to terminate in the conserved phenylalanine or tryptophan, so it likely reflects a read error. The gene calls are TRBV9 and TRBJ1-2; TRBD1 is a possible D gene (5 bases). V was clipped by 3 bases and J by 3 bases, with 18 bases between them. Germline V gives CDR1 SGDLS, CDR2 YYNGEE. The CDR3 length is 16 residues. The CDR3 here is CASSAGDSHGDYGYTV. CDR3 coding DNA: TGTGCCAGCAGCGCGGGGGATTCACACGGGGACTATGGCTACACCGTC.

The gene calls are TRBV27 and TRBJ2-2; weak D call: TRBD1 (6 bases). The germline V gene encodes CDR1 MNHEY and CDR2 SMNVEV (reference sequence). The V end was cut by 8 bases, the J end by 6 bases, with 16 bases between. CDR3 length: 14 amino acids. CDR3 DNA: TGTGCCAGCCTTTCCAGGGGAATCCCCGGGGAGCTGTTTTTT. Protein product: CASLSRGIPGELFF.

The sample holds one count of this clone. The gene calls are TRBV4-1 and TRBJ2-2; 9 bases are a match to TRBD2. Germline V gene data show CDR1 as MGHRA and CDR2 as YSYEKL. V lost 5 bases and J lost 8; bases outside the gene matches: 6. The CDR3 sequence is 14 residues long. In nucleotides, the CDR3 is TGCGCCAGCAGCGAGCGGGGGGACGGGGGGGAGCTGTTTTTT. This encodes CASSERGDGGELFF.

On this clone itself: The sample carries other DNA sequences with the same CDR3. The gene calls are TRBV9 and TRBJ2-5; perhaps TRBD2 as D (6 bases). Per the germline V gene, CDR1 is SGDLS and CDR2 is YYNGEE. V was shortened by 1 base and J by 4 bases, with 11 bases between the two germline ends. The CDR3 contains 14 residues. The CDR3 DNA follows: TGTGCCAGCAGCGTACAGGGAGGAAGAGAGACCCAGTACTTC. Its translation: CASSVQGGRETQYF.

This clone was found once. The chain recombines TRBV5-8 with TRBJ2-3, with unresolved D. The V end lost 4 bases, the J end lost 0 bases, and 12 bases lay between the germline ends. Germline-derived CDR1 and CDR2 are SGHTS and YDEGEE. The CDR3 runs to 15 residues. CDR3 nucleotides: TGTGCCAGCAGCCCTAGATTTTCTAGCACAGATACGCAGTATTTT. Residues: CASSPRFSSTDTQYF.

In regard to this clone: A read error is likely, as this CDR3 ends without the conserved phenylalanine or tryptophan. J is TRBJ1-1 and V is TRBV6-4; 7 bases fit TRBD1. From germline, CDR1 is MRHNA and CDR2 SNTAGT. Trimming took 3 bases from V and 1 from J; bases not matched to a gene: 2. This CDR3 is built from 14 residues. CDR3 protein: CASSERDRNTEAFV. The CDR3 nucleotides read TGTGCCAGCAGTGAGCGGGACAGGAACACTGAAGCTTTCGTT.

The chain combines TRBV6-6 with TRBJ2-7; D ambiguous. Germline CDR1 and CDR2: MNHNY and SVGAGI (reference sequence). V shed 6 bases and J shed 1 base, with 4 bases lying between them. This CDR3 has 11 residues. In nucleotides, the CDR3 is TGTGCCAGCAGGTATTCCTACGAGCAGTACTTC. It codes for CASRYSYEQYF.

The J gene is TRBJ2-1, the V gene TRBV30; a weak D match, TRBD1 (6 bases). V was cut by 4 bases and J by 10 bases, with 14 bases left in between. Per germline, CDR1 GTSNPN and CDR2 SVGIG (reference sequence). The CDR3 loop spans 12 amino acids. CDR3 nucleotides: TGTGCCTGGAATTCCGGGACAAAGGAGCAGTTCTTC. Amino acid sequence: CAWNSGTKEQFF.

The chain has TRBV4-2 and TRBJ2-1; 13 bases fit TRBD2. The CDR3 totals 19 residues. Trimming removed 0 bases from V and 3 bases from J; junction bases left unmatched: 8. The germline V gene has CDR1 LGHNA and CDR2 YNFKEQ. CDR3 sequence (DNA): TGTGCCAGCAGCCAAGATGAACTAGCGGGGGGGCGGTACTACAATGAGCAGTTCTTC. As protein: CASSQDELAGGRYYNEQFF.

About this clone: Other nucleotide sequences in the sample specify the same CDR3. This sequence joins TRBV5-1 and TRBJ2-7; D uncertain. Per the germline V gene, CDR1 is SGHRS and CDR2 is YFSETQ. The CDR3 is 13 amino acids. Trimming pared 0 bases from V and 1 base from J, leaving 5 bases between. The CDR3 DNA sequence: TGCGCCAGCAGCTTGGTTAATTCCTACGAGCAGTACTTC. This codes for CASSLVNSYEQYF.

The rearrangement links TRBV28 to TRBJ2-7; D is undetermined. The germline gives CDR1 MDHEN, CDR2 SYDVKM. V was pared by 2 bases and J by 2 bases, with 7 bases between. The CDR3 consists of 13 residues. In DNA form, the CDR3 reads TGTGCCAGCAGTTTACATAGAGCCTACGAGCAGTACTTC. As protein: CASSLHRAYEQYF.

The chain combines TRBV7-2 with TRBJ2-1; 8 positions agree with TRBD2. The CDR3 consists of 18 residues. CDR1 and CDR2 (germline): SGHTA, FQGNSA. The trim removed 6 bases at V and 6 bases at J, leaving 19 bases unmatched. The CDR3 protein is CASSRGGYAGGLSNEQFF. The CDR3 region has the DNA TGTGCCAGCAGTCGGGGGGGTTATGCGGGGGGCTTGAGCAATGAGCAGTTCTTC.

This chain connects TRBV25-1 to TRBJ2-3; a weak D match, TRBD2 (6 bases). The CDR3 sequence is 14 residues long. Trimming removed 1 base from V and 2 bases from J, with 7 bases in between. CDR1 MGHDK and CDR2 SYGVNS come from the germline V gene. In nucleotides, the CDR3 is TGTGCCAGCAGTGAATGGAGGGTCACAGATACGCAGTATTTT. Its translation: CASSEWRVTDTQYF.

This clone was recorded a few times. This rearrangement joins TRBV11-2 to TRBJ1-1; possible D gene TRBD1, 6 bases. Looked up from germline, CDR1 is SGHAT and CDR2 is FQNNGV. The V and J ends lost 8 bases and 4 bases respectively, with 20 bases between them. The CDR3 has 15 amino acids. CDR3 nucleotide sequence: TGTGCCAGCGGAGTTAGAAGGGGGTCGAGCACTGAAGCTTTCTTT. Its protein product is CASGVRRGSSTEAFF.